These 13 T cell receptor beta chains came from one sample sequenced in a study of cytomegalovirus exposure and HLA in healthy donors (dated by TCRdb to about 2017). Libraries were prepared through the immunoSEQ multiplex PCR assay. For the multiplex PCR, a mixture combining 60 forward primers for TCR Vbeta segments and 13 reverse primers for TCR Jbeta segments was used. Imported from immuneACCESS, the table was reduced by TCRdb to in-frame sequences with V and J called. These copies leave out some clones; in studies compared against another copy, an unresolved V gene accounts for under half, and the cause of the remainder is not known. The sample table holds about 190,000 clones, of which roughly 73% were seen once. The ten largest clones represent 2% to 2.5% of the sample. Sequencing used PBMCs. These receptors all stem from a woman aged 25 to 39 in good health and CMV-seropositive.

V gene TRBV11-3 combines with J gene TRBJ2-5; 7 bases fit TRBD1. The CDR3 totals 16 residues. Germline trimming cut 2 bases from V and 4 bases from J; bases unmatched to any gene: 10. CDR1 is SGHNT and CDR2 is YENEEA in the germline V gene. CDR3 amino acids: CASSLRTNRGPETQYF. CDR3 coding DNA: TGTGCCAGCAGCTTACGAACAAACAGGGGCCCAGAGACCCAGTACTTC.

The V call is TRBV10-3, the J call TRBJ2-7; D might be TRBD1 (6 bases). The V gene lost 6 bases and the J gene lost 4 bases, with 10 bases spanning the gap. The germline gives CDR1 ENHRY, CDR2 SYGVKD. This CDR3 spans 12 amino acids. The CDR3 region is CAISPDRYEQYF. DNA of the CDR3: TGTGCCATCAGCCCGGACAGATACGAGCAGTACTTC.

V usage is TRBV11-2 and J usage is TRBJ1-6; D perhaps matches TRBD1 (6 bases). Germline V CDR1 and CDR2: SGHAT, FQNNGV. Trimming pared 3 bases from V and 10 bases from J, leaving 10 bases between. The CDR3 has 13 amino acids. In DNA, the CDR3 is TGTGCCAGCAGCTTCGCAGGGGACTCACCCCTCCACTTT. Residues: CASSFAGDSPLHF.

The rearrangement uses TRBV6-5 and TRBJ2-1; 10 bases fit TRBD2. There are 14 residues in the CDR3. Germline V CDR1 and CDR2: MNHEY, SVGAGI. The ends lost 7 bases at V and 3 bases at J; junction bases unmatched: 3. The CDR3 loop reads CASTKRGGYNEQFF. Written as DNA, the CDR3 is TGTGCCAGCACTAAGCGGGGGGGCTACAATGAGCAGTTCTTC.

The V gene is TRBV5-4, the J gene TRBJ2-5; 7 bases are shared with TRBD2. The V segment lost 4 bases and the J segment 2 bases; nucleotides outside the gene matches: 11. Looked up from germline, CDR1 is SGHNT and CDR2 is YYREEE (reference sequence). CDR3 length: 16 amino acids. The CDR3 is CASSGSRLAYQETQYF. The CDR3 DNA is TGTGCCAGCAGCGGGTCAAGACTAGCATATCAAGAGACCCAGTACTTC.

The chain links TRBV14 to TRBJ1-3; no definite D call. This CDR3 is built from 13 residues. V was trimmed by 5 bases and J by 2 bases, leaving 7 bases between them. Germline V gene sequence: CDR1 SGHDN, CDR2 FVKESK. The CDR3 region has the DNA TGTGCCAGCAGCTCTATTCCTGGAAACACCATATATTTT. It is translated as CASSSIPGNTIYF.

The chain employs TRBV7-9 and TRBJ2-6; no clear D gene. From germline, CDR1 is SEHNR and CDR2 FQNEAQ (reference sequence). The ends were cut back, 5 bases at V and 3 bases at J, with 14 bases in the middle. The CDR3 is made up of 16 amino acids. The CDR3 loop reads CASSPPPVSGANVLTF. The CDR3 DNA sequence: TGTGCCAGCAGCCCCCCGCCGGTAAGTGGGGCCAACGTCCTGACTTTC.

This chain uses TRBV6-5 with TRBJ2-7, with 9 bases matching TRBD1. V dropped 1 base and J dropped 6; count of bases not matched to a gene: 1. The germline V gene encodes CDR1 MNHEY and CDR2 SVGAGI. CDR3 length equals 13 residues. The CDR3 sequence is CASSYLDRGEQYF. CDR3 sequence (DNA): TGTGCCAGCAGTTACTTGGACAGGGGCGAGCAGTACTTC.

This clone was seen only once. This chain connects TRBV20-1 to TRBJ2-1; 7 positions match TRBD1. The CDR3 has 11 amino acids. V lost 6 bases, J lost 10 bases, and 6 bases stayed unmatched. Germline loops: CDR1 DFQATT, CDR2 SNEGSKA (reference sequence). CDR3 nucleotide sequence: TGCAGTGCCCTCAGGGGGAAAGAGCAGTTCTTC. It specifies CSALRGKEQFF.

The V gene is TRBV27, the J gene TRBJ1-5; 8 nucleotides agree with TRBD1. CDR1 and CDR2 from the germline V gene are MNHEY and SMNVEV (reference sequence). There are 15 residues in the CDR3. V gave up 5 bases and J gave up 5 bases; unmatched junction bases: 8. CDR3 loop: CASSPGDRTDQPQHF. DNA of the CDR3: TGTGCCAGCAGTCCCGGGGACAGGACTGATCAGCCCCAGCATTTT.

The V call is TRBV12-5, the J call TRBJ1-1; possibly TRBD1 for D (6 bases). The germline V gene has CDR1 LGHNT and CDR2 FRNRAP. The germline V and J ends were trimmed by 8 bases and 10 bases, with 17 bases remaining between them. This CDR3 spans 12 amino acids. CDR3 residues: CASSGVGGAAFF. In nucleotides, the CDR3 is TGTGCTAGTAGTGGGGTGGGGGGGGCAGCTTTCTTT.

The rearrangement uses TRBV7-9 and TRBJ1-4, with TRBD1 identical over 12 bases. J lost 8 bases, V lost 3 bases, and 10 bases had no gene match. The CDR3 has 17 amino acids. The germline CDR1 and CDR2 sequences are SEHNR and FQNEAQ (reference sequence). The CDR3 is CASSFPEGDRGLEKLFF. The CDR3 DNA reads TGTGCCAGCAGCTTCCCTGAGGGGGACAGGGGGCTGGAAAAACTGTTTTTT.

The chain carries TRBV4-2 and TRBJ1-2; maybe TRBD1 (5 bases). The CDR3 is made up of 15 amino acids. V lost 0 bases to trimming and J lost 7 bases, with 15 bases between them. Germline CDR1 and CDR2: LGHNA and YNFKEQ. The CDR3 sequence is CASSQDTGGVFGYTF. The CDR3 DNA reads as TGTGCCAGCAGCCAAGATACGGGAGGGGTGTTTGGCTACACCTTC.